This paragraph reports one T cell receptor beta chain. Its antigen is not known. This sample was included in a study of brain T cells in children with intractable seizures. The sequenced cases were selected for having the highest brain T cell transcript signatures. Pre-surgery treatment included at least one anti-epileptic drug. Assay: immunoSEQ multiplex PCR; the TCRdb copy retains only in-frame clones and omits some. Of 65,000 to 85,000 clones listed, 93% are singletons. Findings and caveats of the study: Absence of clones before surgery may stem from lower sequencing depth. HCMV serostatus was not known, and viral specificity came from CDR3 similarity only.

The origin of this receptor is a boy under two years old with tuberous sclerosis and intractable seizures. Sequenced here: peripheral blood, sampled at surgery.

CDR3 amino acids: CASSRTGSNQPQHF. The CDR3, as DNA: TGTGCCAGCAGCCGTACAGGAAGCAATCAGCCCCAGCATTTT. The chain is built from TRBV6-2 or TRBV6-3 and TRBJ1-5, with D maybe TRBD1 (5 bases). This CDR3 has 14 amino acids. The V gene's germline CDR1 is MNHEY and CDR2 SVGEGT. V was pared by 6 bases and J by 1 base, with 10 bases between.